This T cell receptor beta chain was sequenced for a study of identical twins. Using its own MiXCR run on the 5' RACE reads, TCRdb lists one record per CDR3 protein. The sample includes 200,000 to 250,000 distinct CDR3 sequences, 5.5% to 8% of them seen just once. The germline V gene encodes CDR1 SGHVT and CDR2 SQSDAQ. Trimming took off 5 bases at V and 5 bases at J, with 18 bases between the two ends. The CDR3 sequence is 16 residues long. This clonotype turned up a few times. This same sample was also taken into another study, of yellow fever vaccine responses in identical twins.

The specimen was memory (CD45RO+) T cells sorted from blood. This TCR derives from a woman between 18 and 29 years old in good health. The rearrangement joins TRBV7-4 to TRBJ2-2; weak D call: TRBD2 (5 bases). The CDR3 bases are TGTGCCAGCAGCCCACACGGGGAATTGGAGACCGGGGAGCTGTTTTTT. Translating gives CASSPHGELETGELFF.